This T cell receptor (beta chain) was profiled in a study of T cell responses to AZD1222 COVID-19 vaccine. Study observations and caveats: Samples come after the peak T cell response, not at day 14. Elevations in Spike-specific TCR breadth and depth followed administration of two AZD1222 doses.

Profiled with immunoSEQ multiplex PCR; TCRdb holds only in-frame clones, not every one. The profile shows some 170,000 clones, 75% to 90% of them singletons. As concerns this clone: Its antigen is currently unknown.

V dropped 3 bases and J dropped 3 bases, with 6 bases sitting between them. Germline V gives CDR1 KGHSH, CDR2 LQKENI. The CDR3 runs to 12 residues. The source material was peripheral blood, sampled 28 days after the second dose of the MenACWY control vaccine. The rearrangement joins TRBV18 to TRBJ2-7; D not resolved. The receptor comes from an adult who received the MenACWY meningococcal vaccine as a control. CDR3 amino acids: CASSPTLYEQYF. The CDR3 DNA is TGTGCCAGCTCACCGACCCTCTACGAGCAGTACTTC.